This T cell receptor (beta chain) stems from a study of blood T cell repertoires in COVID-19. Across the study: PBMCs, B-cell-depleted T cells, or T cells were the source of the cDNA or gDNA that made up the material.

Looked up from germline, CDR1 is KGHDR and CDR2 is SFDVKD. Trimming stripped 3 bases from V and 4 bases from J, with 3 bases between. The CDR3 consists of 12 residues. This clone came up once. Original processing methods: Reference gene primer amplification in the assay estimated nucleated cell counts. Clones were read by immunoSEQ multiplex PCR, and TCRdb kept only the in-frame ones, dropping some. The V and J calls and the clone size are those of that table, but D and trimming were determined from the DNA. The sample includes 300,000 or so clones, around four fifths of them seen just once. This TCR was recovered from a woman aged 45 to 65 with acute or convalescent COVID-19. This chain joins TRBV24-1 and TRBJ2-1; no clear D gene. The sample was peripheral blood. The DNA for the CDR3 is TGTGCCACCAGTGATCCGTACAATGAGCAGTTCTTC. It translates to CATSDPYNEQFF.